The 8 T cell receptor beta chains given below trace back to one sample, sequenced in a study of shared clonotypes between healthy human individuals. Assay: immunoSEQ multiplex PCR; the TCRdb copy retains only in-frame clones and omits some. Of millions of clones listed, about 93% are singletons. Naive CD8 cells lacked CD45RO and underwent positive selection for CCR7, leaving out terminally differentiated effector memory CD45RA+ cells. The sample was naive CD8+ T cells from PBMCs. Receptors were obtained from a man younger than 35 in good health. Some clones in this sample may be carry-over from other donors' samples.

This clone was picked up a small number of times. The chain is built from TRBV6-1 and TRBJ1-1, with D maybe TRBD1 (5 bases). Per germline, CDR1 MNHNS and CDR2 SASEGT. V was shortened by 4 bases and J by 0 bases, with 9 bases between the two germline ends. CDR3 length: 14 residues. CDR3 region: CASSAGRLNTEAFF. The CDR3 DNA sequence: TGTGCCAGCAGTGCGGGACGGTTGAACACTGAAGCTTTCTTT.

The rearrangement joins TRBV6-1 to TRBJ2-5, with D tentatively TRBD2 (5 bases). The J call may not be correct, given that the DNA end is closer to TRBJ2-7. The germline gives CDR1 MNHNS, CDR2 SASEGT. CDR3 length: 14 amino acids. DNA for the CDR3: TGTGCCAGCAGTTCCTCCCTAGGGAGTACCGAGCAGTACTTC. Its protein product is CASSSSLGSTEQYF.

CDR3 sequence reads: CASIRRTGISPGANVLTF. CDR3 nucleotide sequence: TGTGCCAGCATCCGAAGGACAGGGATCTCTCCTGGGGCCAACGTCCTGACTTTC. The chain is built from TRBV2 and TRBJ2-6, with TRBD1 identical over 8 bases. Germline assignment: CDR1 SNHLY and CDR2 FYNNEI. CDR3 length equals 18 residues. V shed 7 bases, J shed 2 bases, and the junction held 13 bases outside the gene matches.

This chain uses TRBV7-2 with TRBJ2-7; TRBD1 matches 10 bases. Germline values: CDR1 SGHTA, CDR2 FQGNSA. The trim removed 1 base at V and 5 bases at J, leaving 2 bases unmatched. The CDR3 is 14 residues long. CDR3 sequence reads: CASSLGDRGHEQYF. For the CDR3, the DNA is TGTGCCAGCAGCTTAGGGGACAGGGGCCACGAGCAGTACTTC.

J is TRBJ2-1 and V is TRBV27; 8 bases are a match to TRBD1. The CDR3 is 14 residues long. Trimming removed 8 bases from V and 10 bases from J; junction bases left unmatched: 13. CDR1 is MNHEY, CDR2 SMNVEV, per germline (reference sequence). For the CDR3, the DNA is TGTGCCAGCTCCCGGACAGGGTCCCCGGGGGAGCAGTTCTTC. Its protein is CASSRTGSPGEQFF.

CDR3 sequence reads: CASRRTSGGRTDTQYF. CDR3 bases: TGTGCCAGCAGGAGGACTAGCGGGGGCCGCACAGATACGCAGTATTTT. The chain joins TRBV5-6 to TRBJ2-3; 13 nucleotides agree with TRBD2. Germline V gives CDR1 SGHDT, CDR2 YYEEEE. With V trimmed by 5 bases and J by 1 base, 4 bases remained unmatched. The CDR3 length is 16 residues.

A single count supports this clone. The chain couples TRBV13 to TRBJ2-1; 8 nucleotides align to TRBD2. The CDR3 is made up of 16 amino acids. After removal of 3 bases from V and 10 bases from J, the junction contained 14 bases not matched to a gene. CDR1 and CDR2 from the germline V gene are PRHDT and FYEKMQ (reference sequence). The CDR3 region is CASSFKGLGVLREQFF. The CDR3 DNA is TGTGCCAGCAGCTTCAAGGGACTAGGAGTCCTTAGGGAGCAGTTCTTC. The full variable domain, with the rest looked up from reference TRBV13 and TRBJ2-1, is AAGVIQSPRHLIKEKRETATLKCYPIPRHDTVYWYQQGPGQDPQFLISFYEKMQSDKGSIPDRFSAQQFSDYHSELNMSSLELGDSALYFCASSFKGLGVLREQFFGPGTRLTVL.

In its sample, this clone was seen once. The J gene is TRBJ2-1, the V gene TRBV25-1, with 8 nucleotides matching TRBD1. The V gene's germline CDR1 is MGHDK and CDR2 SYGVNS. V trimming: 9 bases; J trimming: 5 bases; junction bases outside the gene matches: 6. The CDR3 is 13 amino acids. The CDR3 coding sequence is TGTGCCAGAGGCAGGGGGCCCAACAATGAGCAGTTCTTC. Its protein product is CARGRGPNNEQFF.